This T cell receptor (beta chain) was captured by sequencing in a study of T-cell memory formation after mild COVID-19. The wider study: Most TCR clusters belonged to a single donor. Findings of the study overall: Clones that contracted from day 15 to 85 were balanced CD4/CD8, while later expanders leaned CD4+. Contracting CD4+ clones sat mainly in CM and EM; CD8+ in EMRA.

A note on this clonotype: What it recognizes is unknown.

In TCRdb, the 5' RACE reads were re-called with MiXCR into one record per CDR3 protein. The repertoire has roughly 500,000 distinct CDR3 sequences, roughly 21% of them found once; the top ten carry roughly an eighth. The germline V gene encodes CDR1 SGHTS and CDR2 YDEGEE. The CDR3 has 16 residues. Germline trimming cut 2 bases from V and 5 bases from J; bases unmatched to any gene: 6. The chain has TRBV5-8 and TRBJ2-7; 14 bases agree with TRBD2. Sequencing was carried out using PBMCs or a T cell subset sorted from them (not recorded which). The source of this sequence is an adult woman who had mild COVID-19 (a few samples of this study predate the infection). Cell type and time point are not known. The CDR3 loop is CASSFGTSGSPNEQYF. CDR3 sequence (DNA): TGTGCCAGCAGCTTCGGGACTAGCGGGAGTCCCAACGAGCAGTACTTC.